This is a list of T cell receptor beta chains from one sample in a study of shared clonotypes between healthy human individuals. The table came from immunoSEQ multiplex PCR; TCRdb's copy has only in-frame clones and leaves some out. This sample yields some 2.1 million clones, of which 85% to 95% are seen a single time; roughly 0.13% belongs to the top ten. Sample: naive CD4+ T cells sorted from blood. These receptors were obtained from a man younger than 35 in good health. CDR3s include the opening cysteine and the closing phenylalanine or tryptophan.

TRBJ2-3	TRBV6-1	CASSVRLEDTQYF
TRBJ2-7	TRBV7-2	CASSLGDSSYEQYF
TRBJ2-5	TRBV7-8	CASSSLAGAGETQYF
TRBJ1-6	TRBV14	CASSLLGQGSSPLHF
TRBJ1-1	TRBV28	CASSLWREAFF
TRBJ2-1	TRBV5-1	CASSLEKQSYNEQFF
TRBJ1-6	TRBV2	CAMTGDNSPLHF
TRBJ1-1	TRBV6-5	CASSYRAAGMNTEAFF
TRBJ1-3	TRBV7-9	CASTHGGSGNTIYF
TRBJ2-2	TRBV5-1	CASSSLPHGQAYTGELFF
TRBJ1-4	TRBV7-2	CASSPEKGTNEKLFF
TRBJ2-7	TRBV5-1	CASSLAGEYEQYF
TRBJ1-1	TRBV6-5	CASRMTGGITEAFF
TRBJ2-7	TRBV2	CASSDPGGLVQQYF
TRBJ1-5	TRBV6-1	CASSEGMNQPQHF
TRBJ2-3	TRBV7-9	CASSLATTGTQYF
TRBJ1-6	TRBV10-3	CAISESWALNVYNSPLHF
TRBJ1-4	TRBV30	CAWSVLQGEKLFF
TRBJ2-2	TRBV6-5	CASSYSAGSTGELFF
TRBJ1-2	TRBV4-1	CASSPQAFYGYTF
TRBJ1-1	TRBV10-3	CAIRDGNTEAFF